The entry below describes one T cell receptor (beta chain). Its target is unknown. The data were obtained in a study of CXCR3-negative and CXCR3-positive naive CD8 T cells. The study's findings and limits: Comparably high diversity was seen in both naive subsets, and much lower diversity in memory CD8+ cells. A higher hydrophobicity marked the TRB CDR3s of CXCR3-positive naive cells versus CXCR3-negative naive cells. The study found CXCR3 expression partially decreased after cryopreservation and ran most assays on fresh PBMCs. Surface CD5 looked about the same in the naive subsets, so the authors worked out TCR strength from TRB CDR3 properties.

All TRB cDNA libraries came from 5' RACE performed with UMI labels. TCRdb reprocessed the 5' RACE reads, keeping one entry per CDR3 protein, no DNA. The sample totals approximately 100,000 distinct CDR3 sequences; its top ten clones hold 0.38%. Naive CD8+ T cells showed a CD45RO-CCR7+CD27+CD95- phenotype. The CDR3 is made up of 14 amino acids. Germline V gene data show CDR1 as SQVTM and CDR2 as ANQGSEA. The chain is built from TRBV29-1 and TRBJ2-7. The sequenced sample consisted of naive CXCR3+ CD8+ T cells from blood. As for subset: CD45RO-CCR7+CD27+CD95- naive CD8+ T cells expressing CXCR3 (TNR3+). The source is a human donor in good health. Some clones in this sample may be carry-over from other donors' samples. The CDR3 is CSVESPGESYEQYF.